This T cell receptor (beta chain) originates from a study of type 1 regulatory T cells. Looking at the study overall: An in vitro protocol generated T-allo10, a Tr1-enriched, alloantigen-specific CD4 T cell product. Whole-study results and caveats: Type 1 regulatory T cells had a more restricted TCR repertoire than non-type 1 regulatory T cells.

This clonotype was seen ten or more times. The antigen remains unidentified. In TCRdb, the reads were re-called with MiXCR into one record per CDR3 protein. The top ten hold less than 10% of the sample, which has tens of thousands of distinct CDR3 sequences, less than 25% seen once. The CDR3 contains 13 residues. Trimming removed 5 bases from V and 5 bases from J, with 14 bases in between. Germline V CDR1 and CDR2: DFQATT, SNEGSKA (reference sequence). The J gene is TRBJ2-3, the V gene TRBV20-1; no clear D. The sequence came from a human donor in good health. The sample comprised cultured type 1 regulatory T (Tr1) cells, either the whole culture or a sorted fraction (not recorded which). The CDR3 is CSAYLSSGDTQYF. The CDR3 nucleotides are TGCAGTGCTTACCTAAGTTCGGGAGATACGCAGTATTTT.